Listed below are T cell receptor beta chains from one sample, sequenced in a study of control samples from healthy donors and cancer patients. TCRdb keeps only in-frame clones here, not all; method: immunoSEQ multiplex PCR. Of about 89,000 clones in the sample, roughly 86% are singletons; the top ten hold under 25%. Sequencing used blood. The receptors shown here come from a man between 25 and 39 years old in good health. Both conserved end residues are part of each CDR3. A D gene is named only where the DNA matches it firmly. Some rows have no size entry. The others give once, few or many, or a class for an expanded clone.

CASSEERRIYGYTF | TGTGCCAGCAGTGAAGAGAGGCGAATCTATGGCTACACCTTC | TRBV6-1 | . | . | TRBJ1-2
CASSRLRQGGPNQPQHF | TGTGCCAGCAGCCGATTGCGACAGGGCGGGCCGAATCAGCCCCAGCATTTT | TRBV21-1 | . | . | TRBJ1-5
CASSLDGVGTEAFF | TGTGCCAGCAGCTTAGATGGGGTCGGGACTGAAGCTTTCTTT | TRBV11-2 | . | . | TRBJ1-1
CASSGSVPGGTEAFF | TGTGCCAGCAGCGGGTCGGTTCCGGGGGGCACTGAAGCTTTCTTT | TRBV9 | . | . | TRBJ1-1
CASSLDLGDRYTF | TGTGCCAGCAGCCTAGACCTAGGGGACCGCTACACCTTC | TRBV7-3 | . | . | TRBJ1-2
CASRVTVAPQYF | TGTGCCAGCAGGGTGACAGTCGCCCCGCAGTACTTC | TRBV2 | . | . | TRBJ2-7
CASSYSGNSPLHF | TGTGCCAGCAGTTACTCCGGGAATTCACCCCTCCACTTT | TRBV6-6 | . | . | TRBJ1-6
CASSLAETGELFF | TGTGCCAGCAGTCTAGCGGAAACCGGGGAGCTGTTTTTT | TRBV2 | TRBD2 | . | TRBJ2-2
CATSDWDNEKLFF | TGTGCCACCAGTGATTGGGATAATGAAAAACTGTTTTTT | TRBV24-1 | . | . | TRBJ1-4
CSVHRTDRAAYNEQFF | TGCAGCGTTCACCGGACCGACAGGGCGGCCTACAATGAGCAGTTCTTC | TRBV29-1 | TRBD1 | . | TRBJ2-1
CASSREASAPQHF | TGTGCCAGCTCACGGGAAGCCTCCGCGCCCCAGCATTTT | TRBV18 | . | few | TRBJ1-5
CSASGYRRNMNTEAFF | TGCAGTGCTAGTGGGTACAGAAGGAACATGAACACTGAAGCTTTCTTT | TRBV20-1 | . | . | TRBJ1-1
CASSQAGENYGYTF | TGTGCCAGCAGCCAAGCTGGTGAGAACTATGGCTACACCTTC | TRBV4-2 | . | . | TRBJ1-2
CASSKGWTGELFF | TGTGCCAGCAGCAAAGGGTGGACCGGGGAGCTGTTTTTT | TRBV21-1 | . | once | TRBJ2-2
CASSADRGGNTEAFF | TGTGCCAGCAGCGCAGACAGGGGGGGGAACACTGAAGCTTTCTTT | TRBV7-2 | TRBD1 | . | TRBJ1-1
CASGFSPRVSTDTQYF | TGTGCTAGTGGTTTCTCCCCCAGGGTGAGCACAGATACGCAATATTTT | TRBV12-5 | . | . | TRBJ2-3
CASNPRDIRQETQYF | TGTGCCAGCAACCCCAGGGACATACGCCAAGAGACCCAGTACTTC | TRBV7-9 | . | . | TRBJ2-5
CASRDRGRMNTEAFF | TGTGCCAGCAGGGACAGGGGGCGAATGAACACTGAAGCTTTCTTT | TRBV2 | TRBD1 | . | TRBJ1-1
CASSQDSPLSGNTIYF | TGTGCCAGCTCACAGGACAGTCCCCTCTCTGGAAACACCATATATTTT | TRBV18 | . | . | TRBJ1-3
CASSVAGSGLDTQYF | TGTGCCAGCAGCGTAGCAGGGAGCGGTTTAGATACGCAGTATTTT | TRBV9 | . | . | TRBJ2-3
CASTRRGSSYNEQFF | TGTGCCAGCACTCGTCGGGGGAGCTCCTACAATGAGCAGTTCTTC | TRBV2 | . | . | TRBJ2-1
CSVEWAPGLGYTF | TGCAGCGTTGAATGGGCGCCGGGGCTTGGCTACACCTTC | TRBV29-1 | . | . | TRBJ1-2
CASSARGTETQYF | TGTGCCAGCAGCGCCAGGGGTACGGAGACCCAGTACTTC | TRBV5-4 | . | . | TRBJ2-5
CASRVTDIQETQYF | TGTGCCAGCAGGGTGACGGACATCCAAGAGACCCAGTACTTC | TRBV27 | . | . | TRBJ2-5
CASSGGFTGELFF | TGTGCCAGTAGTGGGGGCTTCACCGGGGAGCTGTTTTTT | TRBV19 | . | . | TRBJ2-2
CASSAGQGTDTQYF | TGTGCCAGCAGCGCCGGACAGGGCACAGATACGCAGTATTTT | TRBV9 | TRBD1 | . | TRBJ2-3
CASTQGGGLLLIYF | TGTGCCAGCACTCAGGGTGGGGGCCTCCTGCTGATATATTTT | TRBV6-6 | . | . | TRBJ1-3
CASSTLGRSEQYF | TGTGCCAGCAGCACTCTGGGACGCTCCGAGCAGTACTTC | TRBV7-9 | . | few | TRBJ2-7
CASSLAHRWSTEAFF | TGTGCCAGCAGCTTAGCGCACAGGTGGAGCACTGAAGCTTTCTTT | TRBV7-2 | . | . | TRBJ1-1
CASSIAATGVGWTQYF | TGTGCCAGTAGTATAGCGGCGACAGGGGTGGGATGGACCCAGTACTTC | TRBV19 | TRBD1 | . | TRBJ2-5
CASSQVHSPTNEKLFF | TGTGCCAGCAGCCAAGTCCACAGCCCAACTAATGAAAAACTGTTTTTT | TRBV4-2 | . | . | TRBJ1-4
CATSRDSVGAQPQHF | TGTGCCACCAGCAGAGATTCGGTTGGGGCTCAGCCCCAGCATTTT | TRBV15 | . | . | TRBJ1-5
CASSLGGTSGTTGELFF | TGTGCCAGCAGCCTTGGCGGGACTAGCGGGACTACCGGGGAGCTGTTTTTT | TRBV9 | TRBD2 | . | TRBJ2-2
CASSLRTSGGQETQYF | TGCGCCAGCAGCCTCCGGACTAGCGGGGGGCAAGAGACCCAGTACTTC | TRBV5-1 | TRBD2 | . | TRBJ2-5
CASTGLGYGYTF | TGTGCCAGCACGGGGCTCGGCTATGGCTACACCTTC | TRBV6-5 | . | . | TRBJ1-2
CAWSPNYGYTF | TGTGCCTGGAGCCCTAACTATGGCTACACCTTC | TRBV30 | . | . | TRBJ1-2
CASSARTGGGNNEQFF | TGTGCCAGCAGCGCCCGGACAGGGGGCGGGAACAATGAGCAGTTCTTC | TRBV9 | TRBD1 | few | TRBJ2-1
CASSMGAIERGALHF | TGTGCCAGTAGTATGGGAGCAATTGAACGCGGGGCCCTCCACTTT | TRBV19 | . | . | TRBJ1-6
CATLPDRPYGYTF | TGTGCCACCCTCCCCGACAGGCCCTATGGCTACACCTTC | TRBV10-3 | . | . | TRBJ1-2
CASPAGTRWINEQFF | TGTGCAAGTCCCGCCGGGACTAGGTGGATCAATGAGCAGTTCTTC | TRBV12-2 | . | many | TRBJ2-1
CAWSVYRENTEAFF | TGTGCCTGGAGTGTATACAGGGAGAACACTGAAGCTTTCTTT | TRBV30 | . | . | TRBJ1-1
CASSIRAPSGQETQYF | TGTGCCAGTAGTATAAGGGCACCTAGCGGACAAGAGACCCAGTACTTC | TRBV19 | TRBD2 | . | TRBJ2-5
CASSLGFTGDYGYTF | TGTGCCAGCAGCTTGGGATTTACGGGAGACTATGGCTACACCTTC | TRBV5-4 | . | . | TRBJ1-2
CASSLTGTGSYEQYF | TGTGCCAGCAGCTTAACCGGGACAGGCTCCTACGAGCAGTACTTC | TRBV7-2 | TRBD1 | few | TRBJ2-7
CASSQELRTNNEQFF | TGTGCCAGCAGCCAAGAATTGAGGACTAACAATGAGCAGTTCTTC | TRBV4-2 | . | . | TRBJ2-1
CASSREWVAGGGEQFF | TGTGCCAGCAGCCGGGAGTGGGTAGCGGGGGGTGGTGAGCAGTTCTTC | TRBV5-4 | TRBD2 | . | TRBJ2-1
CASSLDRNTEAFF | TGTGCCAGCAGCTTAGACAGGAACACTGAAGCTTTCTTT | TRBV7-8 | . | . | TRBJ1-1
CASSFSLEGYGYTF | TGTGCCAGCAGCTTTAGTCTAGAGGGCTATGGCTACACCTTC | TRBV7-9 | . | few | TRBJ1-2
CASSEAGTGSFRGEQFF | TGTGCCAGCAGTGAAGCCGGGACAGGGAGTTTTAGGGGTGAGCAGTTCTTC | TRBV6-1 | TRBD1 | . | TRBJ2-1
CASVWGPTDTQYF | TGTGCCAGCGTGTGGGGGCCAACAGATACGCAGTATTTT | TRBV12-3/TRBV12-4 | . | . | TRBJ2-3
CASSLTYSVNTEAFF | TGTGCCAGCAGCTTGACCTACTCCGTGAACACTGAAGCTTTCTTT | TRBV5-6 | . | . | TRBJ1-1
CASSSGGTDTQYF | TGCGCCAGCAGCAGCGGGGGCACAGATACGCAGTATTTT | TRBV5-1 | TRBD2 | . | TRBJ2-3